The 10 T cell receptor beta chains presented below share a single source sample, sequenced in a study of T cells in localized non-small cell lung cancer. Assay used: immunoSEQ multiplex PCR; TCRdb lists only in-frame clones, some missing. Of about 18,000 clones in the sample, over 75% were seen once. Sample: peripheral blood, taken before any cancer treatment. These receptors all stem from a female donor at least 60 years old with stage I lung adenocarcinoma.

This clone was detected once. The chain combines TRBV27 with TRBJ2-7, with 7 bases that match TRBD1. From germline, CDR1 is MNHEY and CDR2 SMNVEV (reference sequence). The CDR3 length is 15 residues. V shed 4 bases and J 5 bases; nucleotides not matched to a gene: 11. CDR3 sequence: CASSSINRGINEQYF. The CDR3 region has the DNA TGTGCCAGCAGTTCTATCAACAGGGGAATCAACGAGCAGTACTTC.

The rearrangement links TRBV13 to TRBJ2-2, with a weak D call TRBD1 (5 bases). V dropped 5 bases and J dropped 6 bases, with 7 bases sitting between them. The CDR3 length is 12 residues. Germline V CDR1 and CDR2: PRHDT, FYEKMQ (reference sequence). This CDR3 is CASSPRAGELFF. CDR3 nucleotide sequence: TGTGCCAGCAGCCCCAGGGCCGGGGAGCTGTTTTTT.

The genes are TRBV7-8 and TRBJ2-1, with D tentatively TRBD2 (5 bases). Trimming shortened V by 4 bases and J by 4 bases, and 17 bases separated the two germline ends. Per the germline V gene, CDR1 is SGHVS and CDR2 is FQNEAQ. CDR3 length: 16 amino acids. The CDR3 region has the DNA TGTGCCAGCAGCTCAGTGCAGGTCGGGGTGTACAATGAGCAGTTCTTC. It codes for CASSSVQVGVYNEQFF.

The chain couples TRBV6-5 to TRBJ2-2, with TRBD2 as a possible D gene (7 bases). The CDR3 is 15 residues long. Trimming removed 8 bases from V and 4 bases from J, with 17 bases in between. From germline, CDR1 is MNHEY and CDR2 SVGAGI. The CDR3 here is CASRKGGAGTGELFF. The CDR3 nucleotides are TGTGCCAGCCGGAAGGGGGGGGCCGGCACCGGGGAGCTGTTTTTT.

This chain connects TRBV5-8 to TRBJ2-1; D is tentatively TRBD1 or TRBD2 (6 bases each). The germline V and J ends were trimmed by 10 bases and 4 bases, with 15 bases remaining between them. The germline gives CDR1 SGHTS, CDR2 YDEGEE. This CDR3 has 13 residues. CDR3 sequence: CAPAEGVYNEQFF. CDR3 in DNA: TGTGCCCCAGCGGAGGGGGTATACAATGAGCAGTTCTTC.

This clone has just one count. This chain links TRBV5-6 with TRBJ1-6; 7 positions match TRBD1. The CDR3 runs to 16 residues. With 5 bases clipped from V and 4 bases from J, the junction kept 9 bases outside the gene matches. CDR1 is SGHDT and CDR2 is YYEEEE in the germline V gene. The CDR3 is CASSKDRDLYNSPLHF. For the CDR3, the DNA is TGTGCCAGCAGTAAAGACAGGGATCTGTATAATTCACCCCTCCACTTT.

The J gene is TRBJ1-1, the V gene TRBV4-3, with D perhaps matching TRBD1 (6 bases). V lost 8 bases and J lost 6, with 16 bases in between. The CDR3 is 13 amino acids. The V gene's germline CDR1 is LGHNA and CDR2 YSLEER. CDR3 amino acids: CASGFRGSAEAFF. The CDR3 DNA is TGCGCCAGCGGTTTCAGGGGTAGCGCTGAAGCTTTCTTT.

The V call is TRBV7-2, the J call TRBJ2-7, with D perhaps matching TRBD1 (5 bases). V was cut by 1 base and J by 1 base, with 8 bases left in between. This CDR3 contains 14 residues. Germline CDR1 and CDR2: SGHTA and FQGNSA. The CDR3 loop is CASSLDYRSYEQYF. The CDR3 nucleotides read TGTGCCAGCAGCTTAGATTACAGGTCCTACGAGCAGTACTTC.

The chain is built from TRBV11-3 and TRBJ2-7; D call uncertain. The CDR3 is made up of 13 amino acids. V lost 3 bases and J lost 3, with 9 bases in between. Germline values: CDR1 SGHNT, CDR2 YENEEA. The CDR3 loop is CASSFGPDYEQYF. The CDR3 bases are TGTGCCAGCAGCTTTGGTCCAGACTACGAGCAGTACTTC.

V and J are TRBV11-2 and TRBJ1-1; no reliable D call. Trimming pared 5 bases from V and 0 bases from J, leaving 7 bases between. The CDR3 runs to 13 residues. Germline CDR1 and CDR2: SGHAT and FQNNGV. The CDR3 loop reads CASSRDLNTEAFF. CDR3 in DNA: TGTGCCAGCAGCCGCGATTTGAACACTGAAGCTTTCTTT.